The entry below gives a single T cell receptor beta chain sequence along with its context. The antigen this receptor binds is unknown. No base-level quality is on record; no much larger clone is a single base apart. This record comes from a study of cytomegalovirus exposure and HLA in healthy donors (dated by TCRdb to 2017 to 2019). Regarding the research as a whole: A later analysis indicated that the 95 to 150 validation repertoires were generated on the platform also employed for the roughly 650 repertoires of the first cohort. A separate validation cohort of roughly 130 different subjects was used in addition to the roughly 670-subject first cohort. The study combined high-throughput TCR immunosequencing, statistical association of individual TCRs with disease status, and machine learning to predict cytomegalovirus infection status. The study aimed to test whether cataloging public T cell receptors could reveal signatures of past pathogen exposure. On the study overall, not on this receptor specifically: Cytomegalovirus status was reported to be diagnosed by the classifier with high specificity and sensitivity in both the original and validation cohorts. The study listed 164 TCR beta chains as associated with cytomegalovirus. Across donors, most TCR sequences were observed very rarely, whereas some public TCRs were present in many individuals. A later analysis lacked HLA typing for the validation cohort, so it scored co-occurrence in that cohort across all 120 repertoires. The authors suggested that the approach could potentially be generalized to other disease states and immunological phenotypes. A few of the identified cytomegalovirus-associated TCR beta chains were confirmed in vitro to be specific for cytomegalovirus antigens. A later analysis found that TCRs clustered in the first cohort also tended to co-occur in the roughly 120 validation repertoires, with 94% of cluster scores above 0.

Preparation of the library involved the immunoSEQ multiplex PCR assay. The study's own analysis went as follows. A statistical classification framework was built for diagnosing cytomegalovirus status from the catalog of TCR beta chain sequences. The table was pulled from immuneACCESS by TCRdb, which kept in-frame rearrangements only. Such tables lose some clones; where checked, under half of the loss comes from unresolved V genes, and the rest has no known cause. D and trimming come from the DNA, and the V and J calls and clone size come from that table. Present in this sample are more than 120,000 clones, around 86% of which were seen just once. The ten largest make up roughly 9% of the sample. The donors belonged to the validation cohort of under 150 subjects, which was separate from the roughly 700-subject first cohort. Germline trimming: 4 bases from V, 4 bases from J; junction bases outside gene matches: 8. The CDR3 holds 15 amino acids from the cysteine to the phenylalanine. Kept here is only the CDR3 DNA, which spans 45 bases and is read in frame from base 1. Looking up the germline V gene yields CDR1 SGHTA and CDR2 FQGNSA.

The chain is made from TRBV7-2 and TRBJ2-7; TRBD1 lines up with 9 middle nucleotides. Source material: PBMCs. This clonotype was obtained from a man aged 18 to 29 in good health and CMV-seropositive. CDR3 sequence: CASSYTGTGLYEQYF. The DNA sequence is given as TGTGCCAGCAGCTATACCGGGACAGGGCTGTACGAGCAGTACTTC.